The rows below give T cell receptor beta chains drawn from one sample of a study of cytomegalovirus exposure and HLA in healthy donors. Data came from immunoSEQ multiplex PCR; TCRdb stores just in-frame clones and leaves some out. Among about 240,000 clones listed, 78% were seen once. Input material: PBMCs. The receptors here all came from a boy aged 5-17 years in good health and CMV-seronegative. The CDR3 runs from the conserved cysteine through the conserved F or W. D genes are given only for firm matches. Clone size, where shown, is once, few, many, or a class for clones that have expanded.

J | V | D | size | DNA | CDR3
TRBJ1-5 | TRBV5-1 | - | - | TGCGCCAGCAGCCTAGACAGAAACAATCAGCCCCAGCATTTT | CASSLDRNNQPQHF
TRBJ2-7 | TRBV11-2 | - | few | TGTGCCAGCAGCGCCGTAAGGACACGACCCTACGAGCAGTACTTC | CASSAVRTRPYEQYF
TRBJ2-7 | TRBV5-4 | TRBD2 | few | TGTGCCAGCAGCTTGGGTCCCGCGGGGGCCTACGAGCAGTACTTC | CASSLGPAGAYEQYF
TRBJ1-2 | TRBV4-2 | - | few | TGTGCCAGCAGCCAAGACTCCAGATATGGCTACACCTTC | CASSQDSRYGYTF
TRBJ1-1 | TRBV5-1 | - | few | TGCGCCAGCAGTAGCGGGGAGGAGAGCACTGAAGCTTTCTTT | CASSSGEESTEAFF
TRBJ1-5 | TRBV19 | TRBD1 | - | TGTGCCAGTAGTGGCAGGGGGAATCAGCCCCAGCATTTT | CASSGRGNQPQHF
TRBJ1-1 | TRBV5-1 | - | - | TGCGCCAGCAGCGGCCTGACACCACACACTGAAGCTTTCTTT | CASSGLTPHTEAFF
TRBJ2-1 | TRBV2 | TRBD2 | - | TGTGCCAGCAGTCGACTTCAAACTAGCGGGAGAGGGAATGAGCAGTTCTTC | CASSRLQTSGRGNEQFF
TRBJ2-7 | TRBV12-5 | - | few | TGTGCTAGTGGTTTTCCCCCGGGACACTTAGGCGAGCAGTACTTC | CASGFPPGHLGEQYF
TRBJ1-2 | TRBV5-8 | TRBD1 | - | TGTGCCAGCAGCACGGGACAGGGCTACGGCTACACCTTC | CASSTGQGYGYTF
TRBJ2-3 | TRBV10-1 | TRBD2 | once | TGCGCCAGCAGTGCTAGCGGAACAGATACGCAGTATTTT | CASSASGTDTQYF
TRBJ2-7 | TRBV6-1 | - | once | TGTGCCAGCGTCAAGACAGGACAGCGAACCTACGAGCAGTACTTC | CASVKTGQRTYEQYF
TRBJ1-6 | TRBV28 | - | - | TGTGCCAGCAGTCAACAGTATAATTCACCCCTCCACTTT | CASSQQYNSPLHF
TRBJ2-1 | TRBV10-3 | - | - | TGTGCCATCAAGGGGGAGGGTGAGCAGTTCTTC | CAIKGEGEQFF
TRBJ1-6 | TRBV19 | TRBD1 | - | TGTGCCAGCCTTCAACCGGGACAGTTTTCACCCCTCCACTTT | CASLQPGQFSPLHF
TRBJ2-7 | TRBV27 | TRBD2 | few | TGTGCCAGCAGTTTCGGCGGGGGATTGGGCTACGAGCAGTACTTC | CASSFGGGLGYEQYF
TRBJ2-5 | TRBV29-1 | TRBD2 | - | TGCAGCGTTGGACCTCTAGCGGTTGTTGAGACCCAGTACTTC | CSVGPLAVVETQYF
TRBJ2-7 | TRBV5-6 | TRBD2 | - | TGTGCCGGCGGTTTGGGGGGGGCCTACGAGCAGTACTTC | CAGGLGGAYEQYF
TRBJ1-5 | TRBV5-6 | - | - | TGTGCCAGCAGCTTGTGGGGAGTAAGCAATCAGCCCCAGCATTTT | CASSLWGVSNQPQHF
TRBJ2-5 | TRBV19 | TRBD2 | - | TGTGCCAGTAGTATAGAAAGAGCGGGAGTAGAGACCCAGTACTTC | CASSIERAGVETQYF
TRBJ2-2 | TRBV6-1 | - | few | TGTGCCAGCAGTGAACGAGCGACTTTCGCGAACACCGGGGAGCTGTTTTTT | CASSERATFANTGELFF
TRBJ1-1 | TRBV11-3 | - | - | TGTGCCAGCAGCTTAGAACCCGACAGAGAAGCTTTCTTT | CASSLEPDREAFF
TRBJ1-6 | TRBV4-1 | - | - | TGCGCCAGCAGCCAAGAAGGGTCGACAGATGCACCCCTCCACTTT | CASSQEGSTDAPLHF
TRBJ2-7 | TRBV2 | - | - | TGTGCCAGCAGGGGTCGGGGGACCCTTACCTACGAGCAGTACTTC | CASRGRGTLTYEQYF
TRBJ1-2 | TRBV19 | TRBD1 | - | TGTGCCAGTACCCCGGGACAGTCAAATAGGGGCGGCTACACCTTC | CASTPGQSNRGGYTF
TRBJ2-3 | TRBV5-1 | TRBD2 | few | TGCGCCAGCAGCTTACCTAGCGGGAACACAGATACGCAGTATTTT | CASSLPSGNTDTQYF
TRBJ1-1 | TRBV11-2 | - | few | TGTGCCAGCAGCCTGAAACCTGGACAGACTAACACTGAAGCTTTCTTT | CASSLKPGQTNTEAFF
TRBJ1-3 | TRBV30 | TRBD1 | - | TGTGCCTGGAACGAAGAGGGACAGCCTGGAAACACCATATATTTT | CAWNEEGQPGNTIYF
TRBJ1-2 | TRBV6-6 | TRBD1 | - | TGTGCCAGCACTAAACGGACAGGGGGTGGCTACACCTTC | CASTKRTGGGYTF
TRBJ1-2 | TRBV9 | TRBD1 | once | TGTGCCAGCAGCGTCGGGACAGCCTCATCTAACTATGGCTACACCTTC | CASSVGTASSNYGYTF
TRBJ1-1 | TRBV29-1 | - | - | TGCAGCGTTGCTGCAGGGTGGGGCATGAACACTGAAGCTTTCTTT | CSVAAGWGMNTEAFF
TRBJ2-3 | TRBV7-6 | - | - | TGTGCCAGCAGCTTGGTACAGGGTACAGATACGCAGTATTTT | CASSLVQGTDTQYF
TRBJ1-1 | TRBV6-4 | TRBD1 | - | TGTGCCAGCAGTGTTGGCACCCAAGGGGGCCAAACTGAAGCTTTCTTT | CASSVGTQGGQTEAFF
TRBJ2-1 | TRBV29-1 | - | once | TGCAGCGTACGACCGGGAAAGCAGTTCTTC | CSVRPGKQFF
TRBJ1-1 | TRBV30 | - | - | TGTGCCTGGGGGCGCATGAACACTGAAGCTTTCTTT | CAWGRMNTEAFF
TRBJ2-1 | TRBV5-4 | TRBD2 | few | TGTGCCAGCAGCTTGGGGAGCGGGGGGGCCTACAATGAGCAGTTCTTC | CASSLGSGGAYNEQFF
TRBJ2-7 | TRBV19 | - | - | TGTGCCAGTAGTCCAACAGGGGGGGCTTACGAGCAGTACTTC | CASSPTGGAYEQYF
TRBJ1-2 | TRBV30 | - | few | TGTGCCGGAAAATACAGGGCGGCTAACTATGGCTACACCTTC | CAGKYRAANYGYTF
TRBJ1-1 | TRBV10-2 | TRBD1 | - | TGCGCCAGCAGTGAGTCGGGACAGGGATGGACTGAAGCTTTCTTT | CASSESGQGWTEAFF
TRBJ2-7 | TRBV5-4 | - | few | TGTGCCAGCAGCACTCAAGGGGCAAGCGAGCAGTACTTC | CASSTQGASEQYF
TRBJ1-1 | TRBV4-1 | - | - | TGCGCCAGCAGCCAAGAGTGGGGTAGAGGGACTGAAGCTTTCTTT | CASSQEWGRGTEAFF